The 10 T cell receptor beta chains reported below all come from one sample, sequenced in a study of regulatory T cells in long-lasting Graves disease. TCR beta libraries were built with iRepertoire HTBI primers and Arm-PCR of CDR3 regions. TCRdb itself ran the multiplex PCR reads through MiXCR, one entry per CDR3 protein. The sample records roughly 520,000 distinct CDR3 sequences, around 13% being singletons. This sample's time point: newly diagnosed GD, antithyroid drugs for less than 3 months. From RNA extracted from PBMCs, the TCR library was made. These records were also assigned to another study, of T cells in Graves' hyperthyroidism and ophthalmopathy.

The specimen comprised peripheral blood mononuclear cells (PBMCs), sampled at new diagnosis, from a patient treated with antithyroid drugs. Receptor source: a woman younger than 45 with Graves disease.

J is TRBJ1-5 and V is TRBV4-1; D unresolved. The germline V and J ends were trimmed by 0 bases and 5 bases, with 14 bases remaining between them. CDR3 length equals 16 residues. Germline V CDR1 and CDR2: MGHRA, YSYEKL. The CDR3 DNA sequence: TGCGCCAGCAGCCAAGATAACTCCGGGTTGGATCAGCCCCAGCATTTT. Protein: CASSQDNSGLDQPQHF.

Many counts were recorded for this clonotype. The chain combines TRBV19 with TRBJ1-1; perhaps TRBD1 as D (5 bases). Germline V CDR1 and CDR2: LNHDA, SQIVND (reference sequence). V shed 4 bases and J shed 4 bases, with 13 bases lying between them. There are 14 residues in the CDR3. CDR3 coding DNA: TGTGCCAGTAGTACCCCATTTGGGGGCACTGAAGCTTTCTTT. It codes for CASSTPFGGTEAFF.

This clonotype was recorded many times. The chain combines TRBV30 with TRBJ2-3, with 14 bases lining up with TRBD2. The CDR3 is 14 amino acids. Germline assignment: CDR1 GTSNPN and CDR2 SVGIG (reference sequence). Unmatched junction bases numbered 2, after V lost 5 bases and J lost 4 bases. Here the CDR3 reads CAWGLAGGADTQYF. The DNA for the CDR3 is TGTGCCTGGGGACTAGCGGGAGGAGCAGATACGCAGTATTTT.

This clonotype was detected ten times or more. The chain links TRBV25-1 to TRBJ2-5, with 11 bases identical to TRBD2. V trimming: 11 bases; J trimming: 0 bases; junction bases outside the gene matches: 2. The CDR3 covers 13 residues. The germline gives CDR1 MGHDK, CDR2 SYGVNS. CDR3 coding DNA: TGTGCCCTGGGACTAGCGGACCAAGAGACCCAGTACTTC. Protein product: CALGLADQETQYF.

This clonotype was counted ten times or more. The chain carries TRBV28 and TRBJ1-5, with D possibly TRBD1 on 6 matching bases. Germline V lookup: CDR1 MDHEN, CDR2 SYDVKM. V was trimmed by 7 bases and J by 0 bases, leaving 16 bases between them. The CDR3 runs 16 residues. In nucleotides, the CDR3 is TGTGCCAGCAATCCCGACAGGCCATATAGCAATCAGCCCCAGCATTTT. Amino acid sequence: CASNPDRPYSNQPQHF.

This clonotype was counted many times. This chain links TRBV6-1 with TRBJ1-1, with a tentative D call TRBD1 (5 bases). The V gene's germline CDR1 is MNHNS and CDR2 SASEGT. V shed 10 bases and J shed 1 base, with 13 bases lying between them. The CDR3 consists of 13 residues. CDR3 loop: CAIRGGQNTEAFF. The CDR3 DNA follows: TGTGCCATAAGGGGAGGGCAGAACACTGAAGCTTTCTTT.

The table lists this clonotype with many counts. The J gene is TRBJ1-3, the V gene TRBV6-5; D possibly corresponds to TRBD1 (6 bases). Germline CDR1 MNHEY, CDR2 SVGAGI. V lost 2 bases and J 4 bases, leaving 12 bases between the germline ends. The CDR3 runs to 15 residues. The CDR3 is CASSYGGAGGNTIYF. The CDR3 DNA sequence: TGTGCCAGCAGTTACGGGGGGGCAGGGGGAAACACCATATATTTT.

There are many counts of this clonotype. The chain couples TRBV6-2 or TRBV6-3 to TRBJ2-7, with D tentatively TRBD2 (5 bases). The V and J ends lost 7 bases and 2 bases respectively, with 18 bases between them. CDR3 length equals 15 residues. Looked up from germline, CDR1 is MNHEY and CDR2 is SVGEGT. In nucleotides, the CDR3 is TGTGCCAGCATCCTGAGGACTGCGAGAACCTACGAGCAGTACTTC. The encoded protein is CASILRTARTYEQYF.

J is TRBJ2-1 and V is TRBV19; D remains unclear. V was trimmed by 3 bases and J by 5 bases, leaving 14 bases between them. The CDR3 runs 15 residues. Germline V gene sequence: CDR1 LNHDA, CDR2 SQIVND (reference sequence). The DNA for the CDR3 is TGTGCCAGTAGTATCTATGGTGGGATTCACAATGAGCAGTTCTTC. This codes for CASSIYGGIHNEQFF.

In its sample, this clonotype was seen many times. This sequence joins TRBV6-1 and TRBJ2-7, with 11 bases lining up with TRBD1. The CDR3 has 17 amino acids. Germline lookup yields CDR1 MNHNS and CDR2 SASEGT. The V gene end was trimmed by 6 bases and the J gene end by 2 bases; junction bases not matched to a gene: 12. The CDR3 reads CASSRPPGQGGTYEQYF. Written as DNA, the CDR3 is TGTGCCAGCAGCAGACCCCCGGGACAGGGGGGGACCTACGAGCAGTACTTC.